The next 2 T cell receptor beta chains were all read from a single sample in a study of T-cell reconstitution after alpha-beta-depleted transplantation in children. As it was prepared, the TCRbeta library received unique molecular identifiers. TCRdb recomputed calls from the PCR reads with MiXCR, one row per CDR3 protein. The repertoire holds about 980,000 distinct CDR3 sequences, with roughly 29% as singletons. The input for sequencing was PBMCs, mostly from graft donor cells, taken 360 days after TCRalphabeta/CD19-depleted stem cell transplant. These receptors were collected from a boy in the first two years of life who had a stem cell transplant for SCID, so the T cells may come from the graft donor.

This chain uses TRBV24-1 with TRBJ2-1; TRBD2 agrees at 8 bases. CDR3 length: 15 amino acids. Germline V gene lookup returns CDR1 KGHDR and CDR2 SFDVKD. V lost 6 bases, J lost 4 bases, and 7 bases stayed unmatched. The CDR3 DNA follows: TGTGCCACCAGTCCTAGCGGGCCTCGATACAATGAGCAGTTCTTC. Amino acid sequence: CATSPSGPRYNEQFF.

The CDR3 loop is CSVEDPQGLWDGYTF. Here the CDR3 DNA reads TGCAGCGTTGAAGATCCACAGGGGTTATGGGATGGCTACACCTTC. The rearrangement joins TRBV29-1 to TRBJ1-2, with 7 bases fitting TRBD1. The CDR3 extends over 15 amino acids. Germline CDR1 is SQVTM and CDR2 is ANQGSEA. The V segment lost 0 bases and the J segment 6 bases; nucleotides outside the gene matches: 10. Filled out from reference TRBV29-1 and TRBJ1-2, the complete variable domain reads SAVISQKPSRDICQRGTSLTIQCQVDSQVTMMFWYRQQPGQSLTLIATANQGSEATYESGFVIDKFPISRPNLTFSTLTVSNMSPEDSSIYLCSVEDPQGLWDGYTFGSGTRLTVV.